Each of the 24 T cell receptor beta chains below was sequenced from the same sample in a study of human T cells and chemical hapten exposure. The time point denotes: pre-sensitization, week 0. Described treatment: therapeutic diphenylcyclopropenone sensitization with weekly scalp DPC. Using its own MiXCR run on the RACE reads, TCRdb lists one record per CDR3 protein. The table has around 92,000 distinct CDR3 sequences, 10% to 11% seen once. The source was whole blood, collected in connection with sensitization to the hapten diphenylcyclopropenone (DPC). These TCRs come from a woman in her sixties with alopecia areata. Some clones in this sample may be carry-over from other donors' samples.

This clonotype was recorded many times. The V gene is TRBV3-1, the J gene TRBJ1-3; unclear D gene. Per germline, CDR1 LGHDT and CDR2 YNNKEL (reference sequence). The CDR3 is 15 residues long. Trimming pared 1 base from V and 3 bases from J, leaving 10 bases between. The CDR3 nucleotides read TGTGCCAGCAGCCAAGGCGCAGGCCTTGGAAACACCATATATTTT. It codes for CASSQGAGLGNTIYF.

This clonotype was picked up many times. CDR3 nucleotides: TGCAGCGTTGAACCTTACTCCGGGACAGGGACGAACAATGAGCAGTTCTTC. It encodes CSVEPYSGTGTNNEQFF. This chain uses TRBV29-1 with TRBJ2-1, with 9 bases lining up with TRBD1. CDR1 is SQVTM, CDR2 ANQGSEA, per germline. The CDR3 spans 17 residues. Losses at the gene ends were 2 bases for V and 5 bases for J; bases not matched to a gene: 13.

The rearrangement joins TRBV18 to TRBJ2-7; TRBD2 matches at 9 bases. In germline, CDR1 is KGHSH, CDR2 LQKENI. This CDR3 comprises 16 residues. V was pared by 0 bases and J by 4 bases, with 7 bases of the junction left unmatched. CDR3 DNA: TGTGCCAGCTCACCACCCGGGCGGGGGGGTCAGTACGAGCAGTACTTC. The encoded protein is CASSPPGRGGQYEQYF.

In this sample, this clonotype turned up a few times. The V gene is TRBV19, the J gene TRBJ2-7, with unresolved D. From germline, CDR1 is LNHDA and CDR2 SQIVND (reference sequence). This CDR3 is built from 15 residues. The V end was cut by 5 bases, the J end by 4 bases, with 18 bases between. The CDR3 bases are TGTGCCAGTAGTGCCTTCATCGACCCCCGATACGAGCAGTACTTC. This codes for CASSAFIDPRYEQYF.

This clonotype was found many times. This sequence joins TRBV4-1 and TRBJ2-7, with D possibly TRBD1 on 6 matching bases. Trimming took 0 bases from V and 3 from J, leaving 18 bases between them. The CDR3 spans 17 residues. Per germline, CDR1 MGHRA and CDR2 YSYEKL. The CDR3 DNA sequence: TGCGCCAGCAGCCAAGATAGTCAGGGGCTTCTCCTCTACGAGCAGTACTTC. Protein sequence: CASSQDSQGLLLYEQYF.

A word on this clonotype: A much bigger clone sits one base away, suggesting this may be a read error. The chain links TRBV6-1 to TRBJ2-3; no clear D. Germline CDR1 and CDR2: MNHNS and SASEGT. The CDR3 runs to 16 residues. V gave up 1 base and J gave up 2 bases, with 13 bases separating them. The CDR3 region is CASSEVSRRPTDTQYF. The DNA of the CDR3 is TGTGCCAGCAGTGAAGTCAGCAGGCGACCCACAGATACGCAGTATTTT.

CDR3 residues: CAWSVGRGALSTDTQYF. The CDR3 bases are TGTGCCTGGAGTGTCGGCAGGGGGGCCCTTAGCACAGATACGCAGTATTTT. V gene TRBV30 combines with J gene TRBJ2-3; maybe TRBD1 (7 bases). Germline lookup yields CDR1 GTSNPN and CDR2 SVGIG (reference sequence). Trimming removed 0 bases at V and 0 bases at J, with 16 bases between. This CDR3 comprises 17 residues. Complete variable domain (other parts from reference TRBV30 and TRBJ2-3): SQTIHQWPATLVQPVGSPLSLECTVEGTSNPNLYWYRQAAGRGLQLLFYSVGIGQISSEVPQNLSASRPQDRQFILSSKKLLLSDSGFYLCAWSVGRGALSTDTQYFGPGTRLTVL.

The chain links TRBV7-3 to TRBJ2-1; 11 bases align to TRBD1. Germline CDR1 reads SGHTA; CDR2 reads FQGTGA. J lost 7 bases, V lost 8 bases, and 13 bases had no gene match. The CDR3 covers 16 residues. CDR3 in amino acids: CASGRAPGQGDNEQFF. CDR3 coding DNA: TGTGCCAGCGGGAGGGCACCGGGACAGGGGGATAATGAGCAGTTCTTC.

The V call is TRBV19, the J call TRBJ2-5; TRBD2 might be the D (6 bases). The V gene's germline CDR1 is LNHDA and CDR2 SQIVND (reference sequence). Trimming shortened V by 5 bases and J by 2 bases, and 21 bases separated the two germline ends. This CDR3 region has 17 residues. Written as DNA, the CDR3 is TGTGCCAGTAGTCCCGGGACGCTGATGGGGGGACAAGAGACCCAGTACTTC. Its protein is CASSPGTLMGGQETQYF. Full variable domain (outside the CDR3, taken from reference TRBV19 and TRBJ2-5): DGGITQSPKYLFRKEGQNVTLSCEQNLNHDAMYWYRQDPGQGLRLIYYSQIVNDFQKGDIAEGYSVSREKKESFPLTVTSAQKNPTAFYLCASSPGTLMGGQETQYFGPGTRLLVL.

This clonotype appeared many times. CDR3 amino acids: CASSGRGGTDTQYF. DNA for the CDR3: TGTGCCAGCAGCGGACGGGGGGGCACAGATACGCAGTATTTT. The rearrangement links TRBV7-3 to TRBJ2-3; TRBD2 matches 7 bases. V was pared by 5 bases and J by 1 base, with 3 bases of the junction left unmatched. CDR1 SGHTA and CDR2 FQGTGA come from the germline V gene. This CDR3 is 14 amino acids long.

The chain has TRBV5-4 and TRBJ1-5, with unresolved D. V lost 2 bases, J lost 0 bases, and 12 bases lay in between. This CDR3 contains 16 residues. The germline CDR1 and CDR2 sequences are SGHNT and YYREEE (reference sequence). Here the CDR3 reads CASSFPSYNSNQPQHF. As DNA, the CDR3 is TGTGCCAGCAGCTTCCCCTCTTATAATAGCAATCAGCCCCAGCATTTT.

The chain recombines TRBV6-4 with TRBJ2-1; 10 bases are shared with TRBD2. Unmatched junction bases numbered 5, after V lost 3 bases and J lost 6 bases. Germline CDR1 reads MRHNA; CDR2 reads SNTAGT. The CDR3 extends over 15 amino acids. CDR3 residues: CASSDLASGGNEQFF. The CDR3 nucleotides read TGTGCCAGCAGTGATCTCGCTAGCGGGGGCAATGAGCAGTTCTTC.

This chain links TRBV19 with TRBJ1-2, with no clear D. The CDR3 spans 13 residues. Per germline, CDR1 LNHDA and CDR2 SQIVND (reference sequence). V lost 3 bases and J lost 7, with 12 bases in between. CDR3 nucleotide sequence: TGTGCCAGTAGTATCCCCACAGCGGGTGGCTACACCTTC. As protein: CASSIPTAGGYTF. Combining the CDR3 with reference TRBV19 and TRBJ1-2 gives the whole variable domain DGGITQSPKYLFRKEGQNVTLSCEQNLNHDAMYWYRQDPGQGLRLIYYSQIVNDFQKGDIAEGYSVSREKKESFPLTVTSAQKNPTAFYLCASSIPTAGGYTFGSGTRLTVV.

This clonotype was recorded at least ten times. The chain uses TRBV20-1 and TRBJ1-6; D unclear. Looked up from germline, CDR1 is DFQATT and CDR2 is SNEGSKA (reference sequence). V was cut by 3 bases and J by 6 bases, with 9 bases left in between. This CDR3 region has 13 residues. CDR3 sequence (DNA): TGCAGTGCTAGTCCCCCGACTAATTCACCCCTCCACTTT. It is translated as CSASPPTNSPLHF.

Comments on this clonotype: A much larger clone differs by one base, so this may be a read error. The V gene is TRBV7-9, the J gene TRBJ1-4, with 8 bases aligning to TRBD1. The V segment lost 7 bases and the J segment 8 bases; nucleotides outside the gene matches: 18. The CDR3 is 17 residues long. Germline lookup yields CDR1 SEHNR and CDR2 FQNEAQ (reference sequence). CDR3 sequence: CASTRQGQSTKGEKLFF. In nucleotides, the CDR3 is TGTGCCAGCACTAGACAGGGGCAATCTACAAAGGGGGAAAAACTGTTTTTT.

This clonotype was detected many times. The chain joins TRBV12-3 or TRBV12-4 to TRBJ2-3, with D perhaps being TRBD1 or TRBD2 (5 bases each). The CDR3 is 13 amino acids. V gave up 5 bases and J gave up 6 bases, with 12 bases separating them. The CDR3: CASSPDWGDTQYF. CDR3 sequence (DNA): TGTGCCAGCAGTCCCGATTGGGGGGATACGCAGTATTTT.

This clonotype occurred many times. V is TRBV29-1 and J is TRBJ2-2; TRBD1 might be the D (7 bases). V was shortened by 3 bases and J by 4 bases, with 21 bases between the two germline ends. This CDR3 is 17 amino acids long. Per the germline V gene, CDR1 is SQVTM and CDR2 is ANQGSEA. CDR3 sequence (DNA): TGCAGCGTTGAGGACCCCTTTTCGGGGGACAGCACCGGGGAGCTGTTTTTT. Translation gives CSVEDPFSGDSTGELFF.

This clonotype was detected only a few times. A single base separates this from a much larger clone, so it may be a read error. CDR3 protein: CVTSDPGQGPTGELFF. The CDR3 DNA is TGTGTCACCAGTGACCCGGGACAGGGCCCCACCGGGGAGCTGTTTTTT. The rearrangement uses TRBV24-1 and TRBJ2-2; 9 nucleotides agree with TRBD1. The CDR3 covers 16 residues. CDR1 is KGHDR and CDR2 is SFDVKD in the germline V gene.

Many counts were recorded for this clonotype. An end of the junction does not agree with germline; a read error may underlie this. The V and J genes are TRBV20-1 and TRBJ1-1; D is possibly TRBD1 (6 bases). This CDR3 has 13 amino acids. CDR1 and CDR2 (germline): DFQATT, SNEGSKA (reference sequence). CDR3: CSARDRMNTEAFF. For the CDR3, the DNA is TGCAGTGCGAGAGACAGGATGAACACTGAAGCTTTCTTT.

This clonotype was picked up a small number of times. This sequence joins TRBV18 and TRBJ1-5, with D possibly being TRBD1 (5 bases). In germline, CDR1 is KGHSH, CDR2 LQKENI. Trimming removed 2 bases at V and 5 bases at J, with 7 bases between. This CDR3 spans 13 amino acids. CDR3 in amino acids: CASSPGADQPQHF. Here the CDR3 DNA reads TGTGCCAGCTCACCAGGGGCGGATCAGCCCCAGCATTTT.

This clonotype was picked up a small number of times. The V and J genes are TRBV9 and TRBJ2-7; D might be TRBD1 (6 bases). The germline gives CDR1 SGDLS, CDR2 YYNGEE. Trimming left V 4 bases short and J 2 bases short, with 16 bases between. The length of the CDR3 is 15 residues. In nucleotides, the CDR3 is TGTGCCAGCAGCAAAGAAGGGGGTCTCCCCTACGAGCAGTACTTC. Translated: CASSKEGGLPYEQYF.

This clonotype occurred many times. The chain joins TRBV3-1 to TRBJ1-1, with D possibly TRBD1 on 6 matching bases. The length of the CDR3 is 14 residues. Between the trimmed V and J ends, which lost 2 bases and 8 bases, there was a span of 15 bases. Germline assignment: CDR1 LGHDT and CDR2 YNNKEL (reference sequence). The CDR3 loop is CASSQSAWQGEAFF. CDR3 sequence (DNA): TGTGCCAGCAGCCAATCGGCCTGGCAGGGGGAAGCTTTCTTT.

This clonotype showed up many times. The chain recombines TRBV6-5 with TRBJ2-7, with D perhaps being TRBD1 or TRBD2 (5 bases each). The CDR3 is made up of 16 amino acids. Deletions cut 3 bases from V and 2 bases from J, with 17 bases between. Germline loops: CDR1 MNHEY, CDR2 SVGAGI. Written as DNA, the CDR3 is TGTGCCAGCAGTTATAATTCCGGGACGGGACCCTACGAGCAGTACTTC. It is translated as CASSYNSGTGPYEQYF.

This clonotype was recorded at least ten times. The chain recombines TRBV7-9 with TRBJ1-6; D ambiguous. Trimming stripped 1 base from V and 7 bases from J, with 11 bases between. CDR3 length: 15 amino acids. Per germline, CDR1 SEHNR and CDR2 FQNEAQ (reference sequence). CDR3 loop: CASSLEFGQNSPLHF. CDR3 bases: TGTGCCAGCAGCTTAGAGTTTGGGCAAAATTCACCCCTCCACTTT. Looking up the rest from reference TRBV7-9 and TRBJ1-6 gives the full variable domain: DTGVSQNPRHKITKRGQNVTFRCDPISEHNRLYWYRQTLGQGPEFLTYFQNEAQLEKSRLLSDRFSAERPKGSFSTLEIQRTEQGDSAMYLCASSLEFGQNSPLHFGNGTRLTVT.